The 24 T cell receptor beta chains below all came from one sample that was sequenced in a study of cytomegalovirus exposure and HLA in healthy donors. TCRdb's copy holds only in-frame clones and misses some; the assay was immunoSEQ multiplex PCR. In the table there are just under 150,000 clones, roughly 87% of which are singletons. The sample was PBMCs. These TCRs come from a man between 18 and 35 years old in good health and CMV-seropositive.

CDR3 nucleotide sequence: TGTGCCAGCAGCTTGAGGGGGGAGACCCAGTACTTC. This gives the protein CASSLRGETQYF. The rearrangement joins TRBV5-4 to TRBJ2-5, with a weak D call TRBD1 (6 bases). The CDR3 has 12 residues. Trimming took 1 base from V and 5 from J, leaving 6 bases between them. Germline V gene data show CDR1 as SGHNT and CDR2 as YYREEE (reference sequence). Combining the CDR3 with reference TRBV5-4 and TRBJ2-5 gives the whole variable domain ETGVTQSPTHLIKTRGQQVTLRCSSQSGHNTVSWYQQALGQGPQFIFQYYREEENGRGNFPPRFSGLQFPNYSSELNVNALELDDSALYLCASSLRGETQYFGPGTRLLVL.

The V call is TRBV11-2, the J call TRBJ2-5; 8 nucleotides match TRBD2. V lost 10 bases, J lost 5 bases, and 9 bases stayed unmatched. Germline CDR1 and CDR2: SGHAT and FQNNGV. CDR3 length: 13 amino acids. This chain's CDR3 is CATGRQRGETQYF. The CDR3 nucleotides are TGTGCCACTGGACGCCAGCGGGGGGAGACCCAGTACTTC.

The CDR3 region has the DNA TGTGCCAGCAGGGGCGGACAGGGATCAGAGACCCAGTACTTC. Residues: CASRGGQGSETQYF. The chain has TRBV5-4 and TRBJ2-5; TRBD1 matches 8 bases. Looked up from germline, CDR1 is SGHNT and CDR2 is YYREEE (reference sequence). The CDR3 spans 14 residues. The trim removed 5 bases at V and 4 bases at J, leaving 7 bases unmatched.

V is TRBV14 and J is TRBJ1-3, with no clear D. Per germline, CDR1 SGHDN and CDR2 FVKESK. Trimming removed 4 bases at V and 0 bases at J, with 10 bases between. The CDR3 runs 15 residues. In DNA, the CDR3 is TGTGCCAGCAGCCTTTCGCGCCACTCTGGAAACACCATATATTTT. Its protein is CASSLSRHSGNTIYF.

The chain joins TRBV6-5 to TRBJ1-2; 10 nucleotides match TRBD1. J was trimmed by 2 bases and V by 7 bases; bases with no gene match: 4. CDR3 length equals 14 residues. Germline-derived CDR1 and CDR2 are MNHEY and SVGAGI. The CDR3: CASTGQGVNYGYTF. In DNA form, the CDR3 reads TGTGCCAGCACCGGACAGGGGGTGAACTATGGCTACACCTTC.

J is TRBJ2-7 and V is TRBV4-2; 10 positions match TRBD2. CDR3 length: 15 residues. With 3 bases clipped from V and 1 base from J, the junction kept 3 bases outside the gene matches. Looked up from germline, CDR1 is LGHNA and CDR2 is YNFKEQ. The CDR3, as DNA: TGTGCCAGCAGCCATACTAGCGGGAATTCCTACGAGCAGTACTTC. This translates into CASSHTSGNSYEQYF.

J is TRBJ2-1 and V is TRBV9; 11 bases line up with TRBD2. With 0 bases clipped from V and 5 bases from J, the junction kept 4 bases outside the gene matches. Germline V gene sequence: CDR1 SGDLS, CDR2 YYNGEE. CDR3 length equals 16 residues. Written as DNA, the CDR3 is TGTGCCAGCAGCGTAGGACTAGCGGGGAGGGACAATGAGCAGTTCTTC. The encoded protein is CASSVGLAGRDNEQFF.

The chain has TRBV10-3 and TRBJ2-7; tentative D call: TRBD2 (5 bases). Germline values: CDR1 ENHRY, CDR2 SYGVKD. The CDR3 spans 14 residues. Trimming took off 4 bases at V and 0 bases at J, with 10 bases between the two ends. The CDR3 bases are TGTGCCATCAGTGGAGCGGAAAGCTCCTACGAGCAGTACTTC. Protein: CAISGAESSYEQYF.

This clone was observed a few times. The chain is built from TRBV29-1 and TRBJ2-1; the match to TRBD1 covers 8 bases. The J segment lost 4 bases and the V segment lost 6 bases, leaving 8 bases of the junction unmatched. The CDR3 covers 14 residues. Germline CDR1 and CDR2: SQVTM and ANQGSEA. Written as DNA, the CDR3 is TGCAGCGTACGGACAGGGATATTATACAATGAGCAGTTCTTC. It specifies CSVRTGILYNEQFF.

The gene calls are TRBV7-9 and TRBJ2-3, with D tentatively TRBD1 (6 bases). Per germline, CDR1 SEHNR and CDR2 FQNEAQ (reference sequence). The CDR3 has 15 residues. V lost 1 base and J 4 bases, leaving 12 bases between the germline ends. The CDR3 loop is CASSLGGGGPDTQYF. In nucleotides, the CDR3 is TGTGCCAGCAGCTTAGGCGGTGGGGGCCCAGATACGCAGTATTTT.

The rearrangement uses TRBV12-2 and TRBJ2-7; the DNA was not compared with TRBD1, the D call given in the table. TRBV12-2 is flagged as a pseudogene. The CDR3 totals 15 residues. The CDR3 nucleotides read TGTGCAAGTCGCCCCCGACAGGGCCCTGGCTACGAGCAGTACTTC. Translated: CASRPRQGPGYEQYF.

The V call is TRBV30, the J call TRBJ2-3, with 8 bases that match TRBD2. The CDR3 is 16 residues long. The trim removed 5 bases at V and 0 bases at J, leaving 10 bases unmatched. Germline-derived CDR1 and CDR2 are GTSNPN and SVGIG (reference sequence). CDR3 in amino acids: CAWGPGLDISTDTQYF. The CDR3 bases are TGTGCCTGGGGACCGGGACTAGACATAAGCACAGATACGCAGTATTTT. Drawing the rest from reference TRBV30 and TRBJ2-3, the complete variable domain is SQTIHQWPATLVQPVGSPLSLECTVEGTSNPNLYWYRQAAGRGLQLLFYSVGIGQISSEVPQNLSASRPQDRQFILSSKKLLLSDSGFYLCAWGPGLDISTDTQYFGPGTRLTVL.

The chain joins TRBV4-2 to TRBJ1-5, with D tentatively TRBD1 (5 bases). V gave up 1 base and J gave up 3 bases, with 7 bases separating them. The germline CDR1 and CDR2 sequences are LGHNA and YNFKEQ. This CDR3 region has 14 residues. The CDR3 loop is CASSQGGHNQPQHF. The CDR3 bases are TGTGCCAGCAGCCAAGGAGGACACAATCAGCCCCAGCATTTT.

The genes are TRBV7-3 and TRBJ1-1; D is possibly TRBD1 (5 bases). The germline V gene encodes CDR1 SGHTA and CDR2 FQGTGA. V was cut by 3 bases and J by 3 bases, with 8 bases left in between. The CDR3 consists of 13 residues. CDR3 region: CASSFRADTEAFF. CDR3 bases: TGTGCCAGCAGCTTCAGGGCCGACACTGAAGCTTTCTTT.

The chain employs TRBV6-1 and TRBJ1-2; D unresolved. The V end lost 4 bases, the J end lost 3 bases, and 18 bases lay between the germline ends. This CDR3 has 16 amino acids. The germline V gene has CDR1 MNHNS and CDR2 SASEGT. The CDR3 here is CASSAPFGSDDYGYTF. The CDR3 DNA reads TGTGCCAGCAGTGCCCCCTTTGGGAGTGATGACTATGGCTACACCTTC.

The gene calls are TRBV27 and TRBJ2-5; no firm D call. CDR3 length equals 15 residues. Trimming took 4 bases from V and 0 from J, leaving 12 bases between them. The germline CDR1 and CDR2 sequences are MNHEY and SMNVEV (reference sequence). The CDR3 nucleotides read TGTGCCAGCAGTTCAGGCCTTATGTACCAAGAGACCCAGTACTTC. This translates into CASSSGLMYQETQYF.

The chain joins TRBV5-1 to TRBJ2-7, with D possibly being TRBD2 (6 bases). The CDR3 has 14 residues. The V end lost 5 bases, the J end lost 0 bases, and 12 bases lay between the germline ends. Germline V gene sequence: CDR1 SGHRS, CDR2 YFSETQ. The CDR3 DNA sequence: TGCGCCAGCAGAACGGGAGTCAGCTCCTACGAGCAGTACTTC. Amino acid sequence: CASRTGVSSYEQYF.

V usage is TRBV18 and J usage is TRBJ1-2, with a tentative D call TRBD1 (6 bases). CDR3 length equals 12 residues. V was clipped by 4 bases and J by 7 bases, with 10 bases between them. CDR1 and CDR2 (germline): KGHSH, LQKENI. The CDR3 DNA reads TGTGCCAGCTCACACAGGGAGACTGGCTACACCTTC. Protein product: CASSHRETGYTF.

The V and J genes are TRBV2 and TRBJ1-1; TRBD1 aligns across 9 bases. The CDR3 has 16 amino acids. V lost 6 bases to trimming and J lost 0 bases; unmatched junction nucleotides: 8. Per germline, CDR1 SNHLY and CDR2 FYNNEI. Here the CDR3 DNA reads TGTGCCAGCAGAGTTCGACAGGGGGGTATGAACACTGAAGCTTTCTTT. Residues: CASRVRQGGMNTEAFF.

This CDR3 reads CASGGTAYPYEQYF. DNA for the CDR3: TGTGCCAGCGGGGGGACGGCGTACCCCTACGAGCAGTACTTC. The J gene is TRBJ2-7, the V gene TRBV2; TRBD2 might be the D (6 bases). The CDR3 has 14 amino acids. CDR1 and CDR2 (germline): SNHLY, FYNNEI. Trimming left V 8 bases short and J 2 bases short, with 16 bases between.

The rearrangement uses TRBV11-3 and TRBJ2-4; weak D call: TRBD1 (6 bases). The V end lost 5 bases, the J end lost 6 bases, and 14 bases lay between the germline ends. The germline gives CDR1 SGHNT, CDR2 YENEEA. The CDR3 spans 14 residues. The CDR3: CASSNPSDRNIQYF. For the CDR3, the DNA is TGTGCCAGCAGCAACCCTTCGGACAGAAACATTCAGTACTTC.

The chain uses TRBV6-6 and TRBJ1-2; D call uncertain. V lost 10 bases and J lost 2, with 14 bases in between. This CDR3 is 13 amino acids long. Looked up from germline, CDR1 is MNHNY and CDR2 is SVGAGI (reference sequence). The CDR3 sequence is CATVGSGNYGYTF. The CDR3 DNA reads as TGTGCCACAGTCGGGAGTGGAAACTATGGCTACACCTTC.

This chain joins TRBV19 and TRBJ2-1; 7 nucleotides match TRBD2. Trimming removed 1 base from V and 8 bases from J; junction bases left unmatched: 2. CDR3 length: 13 residues. Germline loops: CDR1 LNHDA, CDR2 SQIVND (reference sequence). CDR3 bases: TGTGCCAGTAGTATAGCTAGCGGACATGAGCAGTTCTTC. Its protein product is CASSIASGHEQFF. Full variable domain (remainder filled in from reference TRBV19 and TRBJ2-1): DGGITQSPKYLFRKEGQNVTLSCEQNLNHDAMYWYRQDPGQGLRLIYYSQIVNDFQKGDIAEGYSVSREKKESFPLTVTSAQKNPTAFYLCASSIASGHEQFFGPGTRLTVL.

The V gene is TRBV25-1, the J gene TRBJ2-5; 7 positions agree with TRBD2. Germline V gives CDR1 MGHDK, CDR2 SYGVNS. This CDR3 spans 13 amino acids. V lost 5 bases, J lost 4 bases, and 4 bases stayed unmatched. For the CDR3, the DNA is TGTGCCAGCAGTAGGCCTAGCGGAGAGACCCAGTACTTC. This codes for CASSRPSGETQYF.